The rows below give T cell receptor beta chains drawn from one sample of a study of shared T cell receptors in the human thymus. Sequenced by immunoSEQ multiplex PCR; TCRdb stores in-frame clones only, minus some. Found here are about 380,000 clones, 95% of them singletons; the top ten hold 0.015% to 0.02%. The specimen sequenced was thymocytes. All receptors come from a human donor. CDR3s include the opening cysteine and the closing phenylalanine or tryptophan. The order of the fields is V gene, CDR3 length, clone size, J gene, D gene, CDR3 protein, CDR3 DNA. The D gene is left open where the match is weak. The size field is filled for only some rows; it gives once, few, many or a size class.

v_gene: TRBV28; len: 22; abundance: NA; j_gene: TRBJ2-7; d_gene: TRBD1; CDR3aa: CASSLCEDRGSTTIEREYEQYF; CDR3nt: TGTGCCAGCAGTTTATGCGAAGACAGGGGCTCTACTACCATCGAGAGGGAATACGAGCAGTACTTC
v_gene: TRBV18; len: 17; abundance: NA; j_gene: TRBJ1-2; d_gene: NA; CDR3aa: CASSPPDSSRGLYGYTF; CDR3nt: TGTGCCAGCTCACCACCCGACAGTAGTCGGGGGCTATATGGCTACACCTTC
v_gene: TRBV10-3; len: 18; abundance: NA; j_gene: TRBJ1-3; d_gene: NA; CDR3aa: CAISESRRGNYSGNTIYF; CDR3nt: TGTGCCATCAGTGAGTCGAGAAGAGGGAATTACTCTGGAAACACCATATATTTT
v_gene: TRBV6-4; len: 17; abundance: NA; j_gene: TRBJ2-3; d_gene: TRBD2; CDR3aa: CASSDSLASGSTDTQYF; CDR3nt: TGTGCCAGCAGTGACTCGTTGGCTAGCGGCTCCACAGATACGCAGTATTTT
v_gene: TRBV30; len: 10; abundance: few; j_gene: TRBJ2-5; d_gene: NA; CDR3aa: CAWFQETQYF; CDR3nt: TGTGCCTGGTTCCAAGAGACCCAGTACTTC
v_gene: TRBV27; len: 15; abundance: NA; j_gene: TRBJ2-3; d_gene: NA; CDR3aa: CASRQGGRGTDTQYF; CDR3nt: TGTGCCAGCCGACAAGGGGGTAGGGGAACAGATACGCAGTATTTT
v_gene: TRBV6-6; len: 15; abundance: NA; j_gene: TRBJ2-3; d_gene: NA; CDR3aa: CASSPYESGRDTQYF; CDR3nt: TGTGCCAGCAGTCCCTATGAATCAGGGAGAGATACGCAGTATTTT
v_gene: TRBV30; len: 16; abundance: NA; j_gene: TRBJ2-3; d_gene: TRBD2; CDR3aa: CAWSVNSGRPPDTQYF; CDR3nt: TGTGCCTGGAGTGTAAATAGCGGGAGGCCCCCAGATACGCAGTATTTT
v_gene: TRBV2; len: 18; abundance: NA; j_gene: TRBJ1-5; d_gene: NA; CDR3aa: CASSAAETDGLGNQPQHF; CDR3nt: TGTGCCAGCAGCGCTGCTGAAACTGACGGGTTGGGAAATCAGCCCCAGCATTTT
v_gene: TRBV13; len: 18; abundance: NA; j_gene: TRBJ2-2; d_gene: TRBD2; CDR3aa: CASSLGGGRASNTGELFF; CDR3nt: TGTGCCAGCAGCTTAGGGGGCGGGAGGGCCTCTAACACCGGGGAGCTGTTTTTT
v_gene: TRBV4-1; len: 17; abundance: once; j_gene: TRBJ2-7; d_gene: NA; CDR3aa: CASSQAWYKGDSYEQYF; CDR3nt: TGCGCCAGCAGCCAAGCGTGGTATAAGGGGGACTCCTACGAGCAGTACTTC
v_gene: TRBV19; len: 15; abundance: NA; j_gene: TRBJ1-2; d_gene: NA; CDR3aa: CASSMGGSHFYGYTF; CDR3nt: TGTGCCAGTAGTATGGGGGGCTCGCACTTCTATGGCTACACCTTC
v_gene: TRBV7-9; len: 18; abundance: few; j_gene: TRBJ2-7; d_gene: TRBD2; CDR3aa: CASSLVYFGTSGSYEQYF; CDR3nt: TGTGCCAGCAGCTTAGTTTATTTTGGGACTAGCGGGAGCTACGAGCAGTACTTC
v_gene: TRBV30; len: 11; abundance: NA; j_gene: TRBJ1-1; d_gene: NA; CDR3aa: CASGRDLGAFF; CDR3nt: TGTGCCTCTGGAAGGGATTTGGGAGCTTTCTTT
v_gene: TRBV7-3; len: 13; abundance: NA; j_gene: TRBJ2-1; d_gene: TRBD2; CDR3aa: CASSLTSGRQQFF; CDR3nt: TGTGCCAGCAGCTTAACTAGCGGGAGGCAACAGTTCTTC
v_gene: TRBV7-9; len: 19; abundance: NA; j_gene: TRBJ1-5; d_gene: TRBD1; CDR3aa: CASSLAGRRQGNDNQPQHF; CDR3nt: TGTGCCAGCAGCTTAGCGGGTCGGAGACAGGGGAATGATAATCAGCCCCAGCATTTT
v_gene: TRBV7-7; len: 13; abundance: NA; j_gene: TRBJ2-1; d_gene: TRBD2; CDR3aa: CAIGTSGRNEQFF; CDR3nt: TGTGCCATAGGGACTAGCGGGAGGAATGAGCAGTTCTTC
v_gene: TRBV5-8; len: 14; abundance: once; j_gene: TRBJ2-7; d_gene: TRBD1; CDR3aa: CASPPGQTYKEQYF; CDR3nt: TGTGCCAGCCCCCCGGGACAGACTTATAAGGAGCAGTACTTC
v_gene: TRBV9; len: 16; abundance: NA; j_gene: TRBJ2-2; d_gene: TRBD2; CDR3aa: CASSLTRGLASGELFF; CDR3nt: TGTGCCAGCAGCCTCACCCGGGGACTAGCGAGCGGGGAGCTGTTTTTT
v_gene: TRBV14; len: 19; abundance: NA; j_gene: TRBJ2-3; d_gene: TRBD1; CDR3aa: CASSCRPGQGGMSTDTQYF; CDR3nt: TGTGCCAGCAGCTGCAGACCGGGACAGGGCGGGATGAGCACAGATACGCAGTATTTT
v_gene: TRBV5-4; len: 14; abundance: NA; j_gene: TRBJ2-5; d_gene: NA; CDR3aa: CASSPRGGKETQYF; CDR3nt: TGTGCCAGCAGCCCCAGGGGCGGCAAAGAGACCCAGTACTTC
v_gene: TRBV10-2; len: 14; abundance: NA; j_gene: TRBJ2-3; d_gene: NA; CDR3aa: CASSGGGITDTQYF; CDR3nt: TGCGCCAGCTCAGGGGGAGGGATCACAGATACGCAGTATTTT
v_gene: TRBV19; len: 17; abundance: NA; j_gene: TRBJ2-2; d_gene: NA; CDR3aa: CASTIEERGAETGELFF; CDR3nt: TGTGCCAGTACCATCGAAGAACGAGGCGCGGAGACCGGGGAGCTGTTTTTT
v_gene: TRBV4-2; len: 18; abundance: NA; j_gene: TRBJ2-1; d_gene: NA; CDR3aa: CASSQRVPSRSSYNEQFF; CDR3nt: TGTGCCAGCAGCCAAAGGGTCCCCTCCAGGAGCTCCTACAATGAGCAGTTCTTC
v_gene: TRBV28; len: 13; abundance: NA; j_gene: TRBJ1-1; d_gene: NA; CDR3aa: CASSPWVNTEAFF; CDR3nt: TGTGCCAGCAGTCCTTGGGTGAACACTGAAGCTTTCTTT
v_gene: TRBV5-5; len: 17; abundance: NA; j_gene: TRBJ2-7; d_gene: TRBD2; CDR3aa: CASTEREGGNPRGEQYF; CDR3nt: TGTGCCAGCACCGAACGGGAGGGCGGGAACCCCCGGGGGGAGCAGTACTTC
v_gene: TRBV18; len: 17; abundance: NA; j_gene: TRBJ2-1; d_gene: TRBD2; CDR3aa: CASSPPRTSGIWDEQFF; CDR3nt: TGTGCCAGCTCACCACCGAGGACTAGCGGGATCTGGGATGAGCAGTTCTTC
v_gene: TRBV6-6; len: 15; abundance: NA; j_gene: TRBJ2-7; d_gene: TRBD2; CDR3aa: CASSGLGLAGAPVYF; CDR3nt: TGTGCCAGCAGTGGGCTGGGACTAGCGGGAGCCCCGGTGTACTTC
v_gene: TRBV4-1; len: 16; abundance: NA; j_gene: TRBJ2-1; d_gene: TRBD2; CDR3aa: CASSQAPPGLAGNRFF; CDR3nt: TGCGCCAGCAGCCAAGCCCCTCCCGGACTAGCGGGAAATCGGTTCTTC
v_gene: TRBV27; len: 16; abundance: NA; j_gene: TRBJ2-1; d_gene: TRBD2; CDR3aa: CASSKNSGSSYNEQFF; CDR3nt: TGTGCCAGCAGTAAAAACAGCGGGAGCTCCTACAATGAGCAGTTCTTC
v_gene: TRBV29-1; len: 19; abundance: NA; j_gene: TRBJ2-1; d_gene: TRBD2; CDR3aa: CSVLGLAGDPRRDNNEQFF; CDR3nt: TGCAGCGTCCTCGGACTAGCGGGAGATCCTAGAAGAGACAACAATGAGCAGTTCTTC
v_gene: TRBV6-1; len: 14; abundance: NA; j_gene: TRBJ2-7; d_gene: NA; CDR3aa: CASRAVLSSYEQYF; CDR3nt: TGTGCCAGCAGAGCCGTACTAAGCTCCTACGAGCAGTACTTC
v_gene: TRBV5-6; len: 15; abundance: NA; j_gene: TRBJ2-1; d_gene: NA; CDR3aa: CASSIPAGTYNEQFF; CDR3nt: TGTGCCAGCAGCATCCCCGCGGGGACCTACAATGAGCAGTTCTTC
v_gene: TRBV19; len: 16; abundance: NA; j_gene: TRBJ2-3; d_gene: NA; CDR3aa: CASSTPGGSNLDTQYF; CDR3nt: TGTGCCAGTAGTACCCCTGGCGGTTCCAATTTAGATACGCAGTATTTT
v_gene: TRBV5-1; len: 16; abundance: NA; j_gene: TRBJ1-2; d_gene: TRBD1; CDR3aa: CASSSEEGGASYGYTF; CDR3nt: TGCGCCAGCAGCTCGGAGGAAGGGGGCGCAAGCTATGGCTACACCTTC
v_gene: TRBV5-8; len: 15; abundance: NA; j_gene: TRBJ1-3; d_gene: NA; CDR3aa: CASTTAGRPGNTIYF; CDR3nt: TGTGCCAGCACCACGGCGGGCAGACCAGGAAACACCATATATTTT
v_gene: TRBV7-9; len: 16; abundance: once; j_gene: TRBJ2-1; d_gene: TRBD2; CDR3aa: CASTFRWGLAGNEQFF; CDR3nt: TGTGCCAGCACCTTCCGCTGGGGACTAGCGGGAAATGAGCAGTTCTTC
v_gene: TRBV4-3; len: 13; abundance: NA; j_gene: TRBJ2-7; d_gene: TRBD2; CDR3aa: CASGTSGSYEQYF; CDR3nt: TGCGCCAGCGGGACTAGCGGATCCTACGAGCAGTACTTC
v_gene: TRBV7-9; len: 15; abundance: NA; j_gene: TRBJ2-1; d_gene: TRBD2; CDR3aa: CASSQNSGSLHEQFF; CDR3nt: TGTGCCAGCAGCCAGAATAGCGGGAGTCTCCATGAGCAGTTCTTC
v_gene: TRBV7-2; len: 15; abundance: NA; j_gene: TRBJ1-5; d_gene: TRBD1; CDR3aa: CASSSSRGLGQPQHF; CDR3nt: TGTGCCAGCAGCTCTAGCAGGGGGCTAGGGCAGCCCCAGCATTTT
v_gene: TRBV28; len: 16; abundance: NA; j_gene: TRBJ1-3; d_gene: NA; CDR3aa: CASSTISPSRENTIYF; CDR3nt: TGTGCCAGCAGTACCATATCCCCTAGTCGGGAAAACACCATATATTTT